This passage covers 2 T cell receptor beta chains from one sample sequenced in a study of blood T cell repertoires in COVID-19. The repertoire was sequenced with immunoSEQ multiplex PCR; TCRdb's copy has only in-frame clones and lacks some. The table includes about 16,000 clones, around 92% detected once. Sequences were obtained from peripheral blood. All receptors derive from a human donor in a cohort sampled during active COVID-19.

A remark on this clone: The sample carries other DNA sequences with the same CDR3. The V gene is TRBV9, the J gene TRBJ2-7; 14 bases match TRBD2. Germline V gene data show CDR1 as SGDLS and CDR2 as YYNGEE. CDR3 size: 17 residues. V trimming: 0 bases; J trimming: 3 bases; junction bases outside the gene matches: 5. CDR3 amino acids: CASSVGGLAGVNYEQYF. As DNA, the CDR3 is TGTGCCAGCAGCGTAGGGGGACTAGCGGGGGTAAACTACGAGCAGTACTTC.

The chain carries TRBV7-2 and TRBJ1-1; D gene unclear. Trimming took off 5 bases at V and 0 bases at J, with 16 bases between the two ends. Per germline, CDR1 SGHTA and CDR2 FQGNSA. The CDR3 spans 16 residues. The CDR3 protein is CASSPAAGSLNTEAFF. CDR3 DNA sequence: TGTGCCAGCAGCCCAGCGGCCGGGAGCCTGAACACTGAAGCTTTCTTT.